This TCR beta chain stems from a study of OX40 agonist ivuxolimab in advanced cancers. Notes on the research overall: Ivuxolimab was a fully human IgG2 agonistic monoclonal antibody targeting the costimulatory receptor OX40 (CD134). Of the roughly 52 patients in dose escalation, 19 had hepatocellular carcinoma, about 15 had melanoma, 9 had renal cell carcinoma and 9 had head and neck cancer. Partial responses occurred in three dose-escalation patients, of whom one had hepatocellular carcinoma and two had cutaneous melanoma. The point of sequencing TCRbeta in the periphery was to test whether ivuxolimab changed TCR sequence diversity and drove clonal T-cell expansion. A male proportion of 75% to 85% and a mean age of around 60 years, ranging from roughly 23 to 90, were recorded for the dose-escalation cohort. The paper describes the monotherapy dose-escalation part (N of about 47 patients) of the phase I trial of ivuxolimab. Intravenous ivuxolimab was administered to patients every 2 weeks at six dose levels: 0.01, 0.1, 0.3, 1.5, 3 and 10 mg/kg. Prior anti-PD-1, anti-PD-L1 or anti-CTLA-4 therapy was permitted, and approximately 42% of dose-escalation patients had received checkpoint inhibitors.

Paper-wide results and their limitations: At doses of 0.1 to 3.0 mg/kg, clonal expansion of both CD4+ and CD8+ blood T cells was observed from baseline to week 6. Which antigens the clonally expanded peripheral T cells were specific for was not determined. Low levels of normalized T-cell clonal expansion were also seen in some nonresponding patients. After ivuxolimab, more expanded clones were found on average in CD8+ T cells than in CD4+ T cells. In partial responders in the 0.1-3.0 mg/kg groups, normalized peripheral clonal expansion was found to be among the lowest, especially among CD8+ T cells.

Genomic DNA was extracted from sorted cells for sequencing of the TCRbeta CDR3 region. The immunoSEQ Assay was used for sequencing of TCRbeta CDR3 regions. The clones in this table, taken by TCRdb from immuneACCESS, are in-frame only. Not every clone is retained; where verified, under half of the shortfall comes from an unresolved V gene, and the cause of the rest is unknown. The sample table records approximately 60,000 clones; 80% to 95% of these occur just once. The ten top clones hold approximately 0.64% of the sample. Patients with a history of autoimmune disease or receiving systemic immunosuppression were excluded from the trial. Peripheral blood for TCR sequencing was drawn from every dose cohort at baseline, at cycle 4 day 1 and at cycle 7 day 1. The samples were drawn from a first-in-human, open-label, multicenter phase I dose-escalation trial of ivuxolimab. Adults with locally advanced or metastatic head and neck squamous cell, hepatocellular, melanoma or renal cell carcinoma were enrolled in the trial. Before TCR sequencing, CD4+ and CD8+ T cells were separately sorted from peripheral blood.

This clone has more than one count but fewer than ten. Its antigen remains undetermined. Base-call qualities are not available, and no considerably larger clone is one nucleotide away. This specimen was CD4+ or CD8+ T cells sorted from blood, taken in a trial of the OX40 agonist ivuxolimab. The source of this sequence is an adult with an advanced solid tumor such as melanoma, head and neck, liver or kidney cancer.

CDR3 sequence: CASSGSSRGGLETQYF. The base sequence is TGTGCCAGCAGTGGATCTTCGCGGGGGGGGCTGGAGACCCAGTACTTC. Here the chain combines TRBV6-6 and TRBJ2-5, and 9 bases in between align with TRBD2. Relative to germline, V is missing 5 bases and J is missing 5 bases, with 12 bases of the junction outside any gene match. CDR1 and CDR2 (MNHNY, SVGAGI) derive from the germline V gene (reference sequence). The CDR3, from cysteine to phenylalanine, totals 16 residues. The retained sequence is limited to the CDR3, 48 bases, with the frame set at the first base.